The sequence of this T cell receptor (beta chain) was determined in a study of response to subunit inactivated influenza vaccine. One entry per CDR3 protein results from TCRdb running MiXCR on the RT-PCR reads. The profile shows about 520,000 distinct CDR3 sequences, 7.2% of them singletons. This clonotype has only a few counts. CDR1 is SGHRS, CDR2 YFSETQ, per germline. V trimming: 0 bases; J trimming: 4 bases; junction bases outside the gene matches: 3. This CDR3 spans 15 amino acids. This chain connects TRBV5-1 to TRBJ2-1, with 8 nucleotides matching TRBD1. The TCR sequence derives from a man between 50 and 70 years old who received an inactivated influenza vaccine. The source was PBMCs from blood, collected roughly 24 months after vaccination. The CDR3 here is CASSLEGQDYNEQFF. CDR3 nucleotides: TGCGCCAGCAGCTTGGAGGGACAGGATTACAATGAGCAGTTCTTC.